The 4 T cell receptor beta chains below come from one sample, sequenced in a study of blood T cell repertoires in COVID-19. Sequencing was performed with immunoSEQ multiplex PCR; in TCRdb, only in-frame clones are kept and a portion is missing. Among 150,000 to 180,000 clones listed, roughly nine tenths were seen once. Sequencing input: peripheral blood. The receptor set was obtained from a woman between 35 and 50 years old with acute or convalescent COVID-19.

This clone has a handful of counts. The CDR3 nucleotides read TGTGCCAGCAGTCGAGGACAGGGTTCCGAGCAGTACTTC. This sequence encodes CASSRGQGSEQYF. The J gene is TRBJ2-7, the V gene TRBV12-3 or TRBV12-4; 8 bases agree with TRBD1. The V gene end was trimmed by 5 bases and the J gene end by 6 bases; junction bases not matched to a gene: 6. This CDR3 has 13 amino acids.

This clone was recorded only once. The V gene is TRBV7-8, the J gene TRBJ1-1; a weak D match, TRBD1 (6 bases). The germline V gene has CDR1 SGHVS and CDR2 FQNEAQ. This CDR3 contains 15 residues. V lost 5 bases and J 1 base, leaving 14 bases between the germline ends. The CDR3 region has the DNA TGTGCCAGCAGCCTTTCGACAGGAGCGAACACTGAAGCTTTCTTT. Translating gives CASSLSTGANTEAFF.

This sequence joins TRBV29-1 and TRBJ2-3; possibly TRBD1 for D (5 bases). Germline lookup yields CDR1 SQVTM and CDR2 ANQGSEA. The CDR3 length is 13 residues. With 4 bases removed from V and 4 bases from J, the gap between germline ends came to 12 bases. The CDR3 DNA sequence: TGCAGCGTTGGGCCCAGGGTGTCAGATACGCAGTATTTT. This encodes CSVGPRVSDTQYF.

This sequence joins TRBV5-1 and TRBJ2-6, with D possibly being TRBD1 (5 bases). The CDR3 has 16 amino acids. With 0 bases removed from V and 3 bases from J, the gap between germline ends came to 10 bases. Germline CDR1 and CDR2: SGHRS and YFSETQ. The CDR3 DNA follows: TGCGCCAGCAGCTTGGGTACAGGCCTTGGGGCCAACGTCCTGACTTTC. Translating it yields CASSLGTGLGANVLTF.